Included here is one T cell receptor beta chain sequence, with context. The target antigen is unknown. The table came from immunoSEQ multiplex PCR; TCRdb's copy has only in-frame clones and leaves some out. Of about 47,000 clones in the sample, about 93% are singletons; the top ten hold 5% to 6.5%. This specimen comes from a study of graft-versus-host responses after intestinal transplantation. Study background: Every one of the recipients received anti-thymocyte globulin induction and afterwards took tacrolimus and steroids for roughly three years. Study observations and caveats: Peak circulating GvH clone levels tracked with early post-transplant HvG declines. Graft-donor T cell macrochimerism coincided with high graft-versus-host to host-versus-graft clonal ratios in allografts.

The clonotype comes from a human patient who received an intestinal transplant, so some T cells may come from the graft donor. The source material was PBMCs, sampled roughly 860 days after a first intestinal transplant, on the day of a second.

The CDR3: CASSRWEHEQFF. In nucleotides, the CDR3 is TGCGCCAGCAGTAGGTGGGAGCATGAGCAGTTCTTC. This rearrangement joins TRBV10-2 to TRBJ2-1, with D tentatively TRBD2 (5 bases). V dropped 5 bases and J dropped 8 bases, with 10 bases sitting between them. Germline loops: CDR1 WSHSY, CDR2 SAAADI. This CDR3 has 12 residues.